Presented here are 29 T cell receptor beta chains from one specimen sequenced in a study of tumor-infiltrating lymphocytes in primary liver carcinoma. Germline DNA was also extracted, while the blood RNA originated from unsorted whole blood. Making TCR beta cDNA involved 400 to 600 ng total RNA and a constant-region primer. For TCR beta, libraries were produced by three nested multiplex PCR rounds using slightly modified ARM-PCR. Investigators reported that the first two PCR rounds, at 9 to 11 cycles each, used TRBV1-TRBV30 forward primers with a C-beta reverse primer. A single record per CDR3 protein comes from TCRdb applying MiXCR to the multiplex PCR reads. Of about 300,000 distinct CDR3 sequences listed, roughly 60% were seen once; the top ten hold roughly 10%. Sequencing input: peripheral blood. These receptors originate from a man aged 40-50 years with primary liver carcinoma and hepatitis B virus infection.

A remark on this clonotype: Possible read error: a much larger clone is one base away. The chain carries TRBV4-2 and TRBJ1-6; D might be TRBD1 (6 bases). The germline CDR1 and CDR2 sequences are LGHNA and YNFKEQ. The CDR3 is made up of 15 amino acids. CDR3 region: CASSRNQGLDSPIHF. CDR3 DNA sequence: TGTGCCAGCAGCCGCAATCAGGGGTTGGATTCACCCATCCACTTT.

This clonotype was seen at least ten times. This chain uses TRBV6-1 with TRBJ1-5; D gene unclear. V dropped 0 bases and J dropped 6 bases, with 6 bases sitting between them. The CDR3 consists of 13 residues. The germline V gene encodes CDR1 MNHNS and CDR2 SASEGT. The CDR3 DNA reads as TGTGCCAGCAGTGAAGCATTTGGTCAGCCCCAGCATTTT. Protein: CASSEAFGQPQHF.

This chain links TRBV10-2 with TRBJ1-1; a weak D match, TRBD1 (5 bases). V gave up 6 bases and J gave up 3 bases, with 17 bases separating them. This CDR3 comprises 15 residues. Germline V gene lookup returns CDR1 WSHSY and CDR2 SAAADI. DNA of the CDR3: TGCGCCAGCAGAGAACAGGCCCCGGAGTACACTGAAGCTTTCTTT. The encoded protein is CASREQAPEYTEAFF.

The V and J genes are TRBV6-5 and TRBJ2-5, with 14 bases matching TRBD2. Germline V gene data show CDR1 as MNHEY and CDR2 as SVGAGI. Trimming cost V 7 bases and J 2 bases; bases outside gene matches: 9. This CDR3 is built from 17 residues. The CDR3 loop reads CASNLEWTSGGQETQYF. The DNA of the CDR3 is TGTGCCAGCAACTTAGAATGGACTAGCGGGGGGCAAGAGACCCAGTACTTC.

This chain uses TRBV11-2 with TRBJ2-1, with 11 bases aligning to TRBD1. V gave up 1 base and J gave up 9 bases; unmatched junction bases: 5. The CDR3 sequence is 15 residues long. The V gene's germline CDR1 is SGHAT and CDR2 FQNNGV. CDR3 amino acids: CASSLGQGQGGEQFF. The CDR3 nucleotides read TGTGCCAGCAGCTTAGGGCAGGGACAGGGGGGTGAGCAGTTCTTC. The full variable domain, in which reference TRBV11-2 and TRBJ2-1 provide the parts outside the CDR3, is EAGVAQSPRYKIIEKRQSVAFWCNPISGHATLYWYQQILGQGPKLLIQFQNNGVVDDSQLPKDRFSAERLKGVDSTLKIQPAKLEDSAVYLCASSLGQGQGGEQFFGPGTRLTVL.

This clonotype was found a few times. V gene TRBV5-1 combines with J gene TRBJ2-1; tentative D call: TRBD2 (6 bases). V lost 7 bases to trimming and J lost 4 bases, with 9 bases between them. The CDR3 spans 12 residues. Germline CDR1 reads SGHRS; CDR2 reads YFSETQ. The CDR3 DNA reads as TGCGCCAGCCAGGGAGGATACAATGAGCAGTTCTTC. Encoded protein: CASQGGYNEQFF.

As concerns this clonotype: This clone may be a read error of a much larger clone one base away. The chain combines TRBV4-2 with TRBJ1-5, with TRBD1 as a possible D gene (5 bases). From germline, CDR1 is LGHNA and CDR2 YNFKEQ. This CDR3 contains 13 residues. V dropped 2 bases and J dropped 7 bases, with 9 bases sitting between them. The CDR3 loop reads CASSQSDNQPQHF. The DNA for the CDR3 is TGTGCCAGCAGCCAATCGGACAACCAGCCCCAGCATTTT.

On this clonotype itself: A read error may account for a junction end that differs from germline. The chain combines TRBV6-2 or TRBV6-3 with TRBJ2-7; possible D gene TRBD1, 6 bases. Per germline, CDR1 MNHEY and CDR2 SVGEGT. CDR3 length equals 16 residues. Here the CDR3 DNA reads TGTGCCAGCAGTGGGGGCCATCGAGGGGACCCTTACGAGCATTACTTC. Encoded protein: CASSGGHRGDPYEHYF.

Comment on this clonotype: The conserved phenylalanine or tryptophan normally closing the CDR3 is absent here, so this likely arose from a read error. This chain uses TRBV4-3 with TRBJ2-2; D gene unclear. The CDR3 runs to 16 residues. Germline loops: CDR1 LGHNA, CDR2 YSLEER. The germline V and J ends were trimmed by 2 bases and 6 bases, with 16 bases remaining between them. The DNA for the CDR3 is TGCGCCAGCAGCCAAAACCCAGAAGGAAACCCCGGGGAGCTGTTTTAT. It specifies CASSQNPEGNPGELFY.

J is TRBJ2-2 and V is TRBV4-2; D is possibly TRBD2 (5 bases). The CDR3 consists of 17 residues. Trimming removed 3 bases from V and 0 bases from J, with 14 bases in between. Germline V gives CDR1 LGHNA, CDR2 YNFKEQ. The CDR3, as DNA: TGTGCCAGCAGCCAGAGTGGGCGGGTCGCGAACACCGGGGAGCTGTTTTTT. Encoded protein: CASSQSGRVANTGELFF.

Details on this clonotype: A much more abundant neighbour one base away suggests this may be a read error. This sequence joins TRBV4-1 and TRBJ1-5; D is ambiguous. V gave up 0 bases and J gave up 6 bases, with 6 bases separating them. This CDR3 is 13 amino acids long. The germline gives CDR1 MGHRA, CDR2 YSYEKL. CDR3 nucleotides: TGCGCCAGCAGCCAAGAATCAATTCAGCCCCAGCATTTT. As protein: CASSQESIQPQHF.

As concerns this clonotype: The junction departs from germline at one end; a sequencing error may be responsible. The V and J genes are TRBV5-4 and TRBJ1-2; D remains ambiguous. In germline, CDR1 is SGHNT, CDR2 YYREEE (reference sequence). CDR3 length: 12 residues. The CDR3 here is CASSGHKYGCTF. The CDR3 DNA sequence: TGTGCCAGCAGCGGGCACAAATATGGCTGCACCTTC.

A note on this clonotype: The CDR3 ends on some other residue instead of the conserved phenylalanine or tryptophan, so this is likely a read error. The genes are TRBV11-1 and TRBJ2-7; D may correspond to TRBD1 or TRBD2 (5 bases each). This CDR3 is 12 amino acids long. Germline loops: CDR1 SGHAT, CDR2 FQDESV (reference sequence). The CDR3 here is CASGPDSYEQYI. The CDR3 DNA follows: TGCGCCAGCGGCCCAGACAGCTACGAGCAGTACATC.

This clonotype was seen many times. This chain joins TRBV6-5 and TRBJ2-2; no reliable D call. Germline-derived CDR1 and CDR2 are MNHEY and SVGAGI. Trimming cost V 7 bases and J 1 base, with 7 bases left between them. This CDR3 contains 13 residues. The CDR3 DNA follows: TGTGCCAGCAAATATCGGAACACCGGGGAGCTGTTTTTT. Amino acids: CASKYRNTGELFF.

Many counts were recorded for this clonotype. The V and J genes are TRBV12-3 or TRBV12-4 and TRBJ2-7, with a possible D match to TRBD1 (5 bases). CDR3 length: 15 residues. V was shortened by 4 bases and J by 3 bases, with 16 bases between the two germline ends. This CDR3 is CASSSEFRAYYEQYF. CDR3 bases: TGTGCCAGCAGTTCAGAATTCAGGGCGTACTACGAGCAGTACTTC.

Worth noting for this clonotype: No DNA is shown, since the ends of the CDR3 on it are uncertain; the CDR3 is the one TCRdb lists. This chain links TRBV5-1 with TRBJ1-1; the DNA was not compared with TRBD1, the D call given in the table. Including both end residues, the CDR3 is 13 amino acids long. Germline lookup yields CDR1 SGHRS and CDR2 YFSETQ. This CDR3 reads CASSVGAGTETFF.

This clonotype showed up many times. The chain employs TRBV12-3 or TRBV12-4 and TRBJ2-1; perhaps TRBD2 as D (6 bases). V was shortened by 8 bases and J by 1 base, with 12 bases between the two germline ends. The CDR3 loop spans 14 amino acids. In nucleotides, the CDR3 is TGTGCCAGCGGGCTACTAGCTTCCTACAATGAGCAGTTCTTC. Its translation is CASGLLASYNEQFF.

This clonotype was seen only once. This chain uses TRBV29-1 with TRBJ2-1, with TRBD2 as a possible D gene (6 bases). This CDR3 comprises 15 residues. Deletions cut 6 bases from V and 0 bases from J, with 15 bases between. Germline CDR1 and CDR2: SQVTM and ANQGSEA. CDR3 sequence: CSVVRGGTSYNEQFF. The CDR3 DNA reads TGCAGCGTAGTGAGAGGCGGGACCTCCTACAATGAGCAGTTCTTC.

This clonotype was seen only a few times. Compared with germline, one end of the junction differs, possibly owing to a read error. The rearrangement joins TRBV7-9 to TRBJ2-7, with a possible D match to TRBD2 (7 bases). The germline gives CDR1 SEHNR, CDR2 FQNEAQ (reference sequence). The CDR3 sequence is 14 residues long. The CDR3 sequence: CASSFRGGPYEQYF. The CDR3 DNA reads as TGTGCTAGCAGCTTTCGCGGGGGCCCCTACGAGCAGTACTTC.

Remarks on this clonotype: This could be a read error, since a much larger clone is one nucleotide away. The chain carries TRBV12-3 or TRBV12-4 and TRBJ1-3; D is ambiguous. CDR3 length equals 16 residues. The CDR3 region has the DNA TGTGCCAACAGTTTAGCGCATAAGCCAGGACGGGACACCATATATTTT. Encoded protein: CANSLAHKPGRDTIYF.

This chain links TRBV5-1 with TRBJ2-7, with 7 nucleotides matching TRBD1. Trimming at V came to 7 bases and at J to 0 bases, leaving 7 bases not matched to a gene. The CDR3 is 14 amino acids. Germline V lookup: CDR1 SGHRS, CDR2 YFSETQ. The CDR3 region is CASGLTGSSYEQYF. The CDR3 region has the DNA TGCGCCAGCGGTCTGACAGGGAGCTCCTACGAGCAGTACTTC.

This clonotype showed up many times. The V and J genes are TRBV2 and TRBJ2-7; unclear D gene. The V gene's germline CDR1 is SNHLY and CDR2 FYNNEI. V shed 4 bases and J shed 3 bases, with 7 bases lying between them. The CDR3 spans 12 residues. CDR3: CASSVDVYEQYF. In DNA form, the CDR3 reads TGTGCCAGCAGTGTGGACGTCTACGAGCAGTACTTC.

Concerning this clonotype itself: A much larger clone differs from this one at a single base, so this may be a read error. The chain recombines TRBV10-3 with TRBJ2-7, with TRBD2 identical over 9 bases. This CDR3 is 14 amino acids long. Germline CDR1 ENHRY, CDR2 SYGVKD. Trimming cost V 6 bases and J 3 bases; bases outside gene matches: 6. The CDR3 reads CAIREAGGGYEQYF. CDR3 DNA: TGTGCCATCAGAGAGGCGGGAGGGGGCTACGAGCAGTACTTC.

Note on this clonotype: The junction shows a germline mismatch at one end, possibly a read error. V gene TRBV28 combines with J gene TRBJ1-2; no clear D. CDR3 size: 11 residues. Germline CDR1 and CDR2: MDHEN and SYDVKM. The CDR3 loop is CAGSPHYGYTF. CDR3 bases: TGTGCCGGCAGCCCTCACTATGGCTACACCTTC.

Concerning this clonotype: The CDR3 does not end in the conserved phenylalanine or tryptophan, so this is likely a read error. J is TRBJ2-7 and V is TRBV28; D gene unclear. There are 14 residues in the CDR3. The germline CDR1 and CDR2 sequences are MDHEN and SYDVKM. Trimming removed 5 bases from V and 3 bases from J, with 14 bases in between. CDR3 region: CASSPDREIYEQYL. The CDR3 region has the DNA TGTGCCAGCAGTCCCGATAGGGAAATCTACGAGCAGTACTTA.

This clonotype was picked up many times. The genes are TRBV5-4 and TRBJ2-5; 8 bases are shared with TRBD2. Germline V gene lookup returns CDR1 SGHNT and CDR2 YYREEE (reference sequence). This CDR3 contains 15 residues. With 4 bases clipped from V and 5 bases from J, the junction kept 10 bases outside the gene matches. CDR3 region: CASSTGTSAAETQYF. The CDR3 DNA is TGTGCCAGCAGCACCGGGACTAGTGCCGCTGAGACCCAGTACTTC. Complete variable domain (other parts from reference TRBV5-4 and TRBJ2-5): ETGVTQSPTHLIKTRGQQVTLRCSSQSGHNTVSWYQQALGQGPQFIFQYYREEENGRGNFPPRFSGLQFPNYSSELNVNALELDDSALYLCASSTGTSAAETQYFGPGTRLLVL.

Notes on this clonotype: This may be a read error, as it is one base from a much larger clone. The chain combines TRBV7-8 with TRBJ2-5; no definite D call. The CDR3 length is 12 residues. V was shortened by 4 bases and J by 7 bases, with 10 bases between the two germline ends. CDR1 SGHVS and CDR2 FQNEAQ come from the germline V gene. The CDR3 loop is CASSSLWVTQYF. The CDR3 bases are TGTGCCAGCAGCTCACTCTGGGTGACCCAGTACTTC.

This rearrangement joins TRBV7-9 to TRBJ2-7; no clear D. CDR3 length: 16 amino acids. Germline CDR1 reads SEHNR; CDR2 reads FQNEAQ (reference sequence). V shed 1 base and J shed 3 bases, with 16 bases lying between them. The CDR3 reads CASSLVGFTTFYEQYF. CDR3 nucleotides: TGTGCCAGCAGCTTAGTTGGCTTCACCACCTTCTACGAGCAGTACTTC.

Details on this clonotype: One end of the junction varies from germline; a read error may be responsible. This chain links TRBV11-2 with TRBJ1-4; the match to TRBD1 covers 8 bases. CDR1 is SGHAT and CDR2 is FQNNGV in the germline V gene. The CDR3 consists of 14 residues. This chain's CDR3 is CASSLGQGAEKMFF. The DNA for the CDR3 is TGTGCCAGCAGTTTAGGGCAGGGGGCTGAAAAAATGTTTTTT.